This T cell receptor (beta chain) derives from a study of human T cells and chemical hapten exposure. As for the study in general: Across the whole study, which lasted around 26 weeks, patients were given diphenylcyclopropenone on the scalp once a week. Patch tests containing 0.01% DPC, applied to the upper back, were read at 6 days.

The time point here: pre-sensitization, week 0. Treatment given: therapeutic diphenylcyclopropenone sensitization with weekly scalp DPC. From the RACE reads, TCRdb called clonotypes with MiXCR, one entry per CDR3 protein. The top ten clones hold approximately 5.2% of a sample with tens of thousands of distinct CDR3 sequences, approximately 11% of them seen once. Findings of the study overall: No shift was seen in TCRs above 1 in 1000 frequency with DPC sensitization.

V lost 8 bases and J 0 bases, leaving 7 bases between the germline ends. The CDR3 is made up of 13 amino acids. Germline CDR1 is SNHLY and CDR2 is FYNNEI. This clonotype was detected a few times. Its matching antigen is unknown. The chain is built from TRBV2 and TRBJ2-2, with D possibly being TRBD1 (5 bases). The source of this sequence is a woman in her forties or fifties with alopecia areata. Some clones in this sample may be carry-over from other donors' samples. Specimen: whole blood, collected in connection with sensitization to the hapten diphenylcyclopropenone (DPC). CDR3 loop: CASGRANTGELFF. CDR3 DNA sequence: TGTGCCAGCGGCAGGGCGAACACCGGGGAGCTGTTTTTT.